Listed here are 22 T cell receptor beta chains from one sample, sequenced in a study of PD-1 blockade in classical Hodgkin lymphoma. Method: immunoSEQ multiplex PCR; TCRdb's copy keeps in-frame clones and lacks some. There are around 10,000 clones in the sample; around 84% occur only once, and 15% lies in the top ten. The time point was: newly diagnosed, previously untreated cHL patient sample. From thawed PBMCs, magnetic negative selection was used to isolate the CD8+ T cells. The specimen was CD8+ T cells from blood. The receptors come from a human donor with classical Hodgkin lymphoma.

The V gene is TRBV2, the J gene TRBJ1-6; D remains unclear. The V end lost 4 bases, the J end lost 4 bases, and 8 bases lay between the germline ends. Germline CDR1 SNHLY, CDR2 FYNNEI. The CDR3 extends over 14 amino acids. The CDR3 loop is CASSARGYNSPLHF. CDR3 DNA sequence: TGTGCCAGCAGTGCCCGAGGGTATAATTCACCCCTCCACTTT.

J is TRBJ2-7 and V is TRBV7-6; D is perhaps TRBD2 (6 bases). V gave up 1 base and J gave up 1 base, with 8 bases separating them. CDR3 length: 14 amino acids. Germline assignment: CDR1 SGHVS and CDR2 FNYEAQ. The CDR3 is CASSLVGGSYEQYF. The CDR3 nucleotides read TGTGCCAGCAGCTTAGTCGGAGGGTCCTACGAGCAGTACTTC.

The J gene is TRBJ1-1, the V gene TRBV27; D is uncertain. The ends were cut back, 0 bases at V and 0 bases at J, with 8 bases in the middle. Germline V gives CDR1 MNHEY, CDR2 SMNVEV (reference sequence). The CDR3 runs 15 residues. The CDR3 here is CASSLSIGMNTEAFF. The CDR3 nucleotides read TGTGCCAGCAGTTTATCGATAGGCATGAACACTGAAGCTTTCTTT.

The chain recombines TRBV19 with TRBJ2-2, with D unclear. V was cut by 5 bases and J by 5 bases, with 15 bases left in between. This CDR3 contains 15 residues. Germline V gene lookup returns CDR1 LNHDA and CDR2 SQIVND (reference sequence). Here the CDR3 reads CASSSPELVTGELFF. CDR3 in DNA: TGTGCCAGTAGTTCTCCGGAACTGGTAACCGGGGAGCTGTTTTTT.

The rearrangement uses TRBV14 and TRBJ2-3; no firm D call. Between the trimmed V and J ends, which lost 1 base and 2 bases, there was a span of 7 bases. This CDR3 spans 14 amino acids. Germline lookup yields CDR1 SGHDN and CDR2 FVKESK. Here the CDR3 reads CASSQGTPTDTQYF. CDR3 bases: TGTGCCAGCAGCCAAGGTACTCCCACAGATACGCAGTATTTT. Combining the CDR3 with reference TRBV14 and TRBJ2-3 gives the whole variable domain EAGVTQFPSHSVIEKGQTVTLRCDPISGHDNLYWYRRVMGKEIKFLLHFVKESKQDESGMPNNRFLAERTGGTYSTLKVQPAELEDSGVYFCASSQGTPTDTQYFGPGTRLTVL.

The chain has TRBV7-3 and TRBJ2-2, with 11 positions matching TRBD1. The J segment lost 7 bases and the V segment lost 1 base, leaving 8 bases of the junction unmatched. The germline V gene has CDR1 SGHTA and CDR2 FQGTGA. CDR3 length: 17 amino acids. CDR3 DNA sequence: TGTGCCAGCAGCTTAATTTGGACAGGGGGCGAAGGCGGGGAGCTGTTTTTT. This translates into CASSLIWTGGEGGELFF.

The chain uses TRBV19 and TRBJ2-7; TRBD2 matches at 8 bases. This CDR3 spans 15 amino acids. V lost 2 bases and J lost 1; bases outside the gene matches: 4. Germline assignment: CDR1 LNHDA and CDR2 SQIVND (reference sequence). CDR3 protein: CASSIRTSGSYEQYF. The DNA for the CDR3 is TGTGCCAGTAGTATAAGAACTAGCGGATCCTACGAGCAGTACTTC.

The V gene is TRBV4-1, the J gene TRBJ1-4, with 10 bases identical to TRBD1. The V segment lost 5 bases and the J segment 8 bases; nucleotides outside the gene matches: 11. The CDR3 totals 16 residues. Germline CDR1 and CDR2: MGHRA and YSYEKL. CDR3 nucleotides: TGCGCCAGCAGCTATACTCCGGGACAGGGGAGAGAAAAACTGTTTTTT. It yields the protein CASSYTPGQGREKLFF.

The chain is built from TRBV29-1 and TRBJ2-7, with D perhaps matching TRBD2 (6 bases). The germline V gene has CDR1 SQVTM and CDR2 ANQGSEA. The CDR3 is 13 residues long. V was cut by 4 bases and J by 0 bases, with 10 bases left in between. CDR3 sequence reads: CSVVGGNSYEQYF. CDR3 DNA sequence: TGCAGCGTTGTAGGAGGGAACTCCTACGAGCAGTACTTC.

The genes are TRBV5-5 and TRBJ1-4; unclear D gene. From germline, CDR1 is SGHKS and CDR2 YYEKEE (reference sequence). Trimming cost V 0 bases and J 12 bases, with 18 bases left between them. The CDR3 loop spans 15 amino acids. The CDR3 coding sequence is TGTGCCAGCAGCTTGGCGGGGTCCCCTGCTGAGGAACTGTTTTTT. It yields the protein CASSLAGSPAEELFF.

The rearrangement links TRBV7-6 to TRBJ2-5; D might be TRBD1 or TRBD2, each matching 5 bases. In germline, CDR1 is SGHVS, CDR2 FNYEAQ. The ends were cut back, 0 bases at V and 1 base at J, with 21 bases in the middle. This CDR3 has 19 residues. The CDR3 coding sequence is TGTGCCAGCAGCTTAGCCTATAACGGGGCAGTAATTCCCCAAGAGACCCAGTACTTC. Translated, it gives CASSLAYNGAVIPQETQYF.

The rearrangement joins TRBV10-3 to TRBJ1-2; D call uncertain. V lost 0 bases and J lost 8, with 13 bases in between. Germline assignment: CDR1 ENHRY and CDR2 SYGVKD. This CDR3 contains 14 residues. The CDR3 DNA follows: TGTGCCATCAGTGAGTCACTCGAATATGAAGGCTACACCTTC. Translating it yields CAISESLEYEGYTF.

CDR3 nucleotide sequence: TGTGCCAGCACCGACAGGGGTGGAGGAGCTTTCTTT. As protein: CASTDRGGGAFF. The genes are TRBV4-2 and TRBJ1-1; 8 nucleotides line up with TRBD1. The CDR3 loop spans 12 amino acids. The germline gives CDR1 LGHNA, CDR2 YNFKEQ. V was pared by 7 bases and J by 10 bases, with 8 bases of the junction left unmatched.

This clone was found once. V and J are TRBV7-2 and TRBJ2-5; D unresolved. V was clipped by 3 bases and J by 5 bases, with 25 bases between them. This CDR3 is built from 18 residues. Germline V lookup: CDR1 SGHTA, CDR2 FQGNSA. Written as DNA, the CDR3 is TGTGCCAGCAGCTTGAAACCCAGGAACCCCTCCAGAGACGAGACCCAGTACTTC. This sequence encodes CASSLKPRNPSRDETQYF.

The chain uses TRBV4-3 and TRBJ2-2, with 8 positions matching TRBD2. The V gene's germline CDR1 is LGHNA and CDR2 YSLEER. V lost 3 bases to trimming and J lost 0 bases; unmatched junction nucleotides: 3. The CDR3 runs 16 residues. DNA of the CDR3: TGCGCCAGCAGCCAGTCACTAGCGGCGAACACCGGGGAGCTGTTTTTT. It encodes CASSQSLAANTGELFF.

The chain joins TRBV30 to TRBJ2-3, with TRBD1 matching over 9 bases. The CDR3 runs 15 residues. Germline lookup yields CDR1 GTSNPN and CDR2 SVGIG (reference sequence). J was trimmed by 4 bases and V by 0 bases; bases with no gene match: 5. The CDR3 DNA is TGTGCCTGGAGTGTTGGGACAGGGCAGGCAGATACGCAGTATTTT. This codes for CAWSVGTGQADTQYF.

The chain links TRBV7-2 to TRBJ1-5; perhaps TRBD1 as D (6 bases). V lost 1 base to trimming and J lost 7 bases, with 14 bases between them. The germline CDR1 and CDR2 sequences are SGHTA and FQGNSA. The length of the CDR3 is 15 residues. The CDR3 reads CASSLGQVFPQPQHF. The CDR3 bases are TGTGCCAGCAGCTTAGGACAGGTATTTCCCCAGCCCCAGCATTTT.

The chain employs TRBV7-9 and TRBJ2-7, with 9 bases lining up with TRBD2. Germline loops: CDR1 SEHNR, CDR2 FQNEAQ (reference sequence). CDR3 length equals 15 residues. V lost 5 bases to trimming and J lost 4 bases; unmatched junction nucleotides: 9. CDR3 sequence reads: CASSRMRGGKYEQYF. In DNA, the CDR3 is TGTGCCAGCAGCCGAATGCGGGGGGGCAAATACGAGCAGTACTTC.

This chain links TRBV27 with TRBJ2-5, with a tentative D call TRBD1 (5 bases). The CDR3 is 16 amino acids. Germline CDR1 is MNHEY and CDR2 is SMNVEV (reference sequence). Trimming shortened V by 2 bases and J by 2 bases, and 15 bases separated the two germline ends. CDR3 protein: CASSLKGPRLQETQYF. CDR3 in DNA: TGTGCCAGCAGTTTAAAGGGGCCCCGACTTCAAGAGACCCAGTACTTC.

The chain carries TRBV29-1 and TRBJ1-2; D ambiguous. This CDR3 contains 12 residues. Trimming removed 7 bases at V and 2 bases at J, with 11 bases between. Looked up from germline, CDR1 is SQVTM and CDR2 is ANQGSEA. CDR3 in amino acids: CSGLTVNYGYTF. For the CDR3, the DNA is TGCAGCGGCCTCACGGTAAACTATGGCTACACCTTC. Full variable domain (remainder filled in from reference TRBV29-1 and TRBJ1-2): SAVISQKPSRDICQRGTSLTIQCQVDSQVTMMFWYRQQPGQSLTLIATANQGSEATYESGFVIDKFPISRPNLTFSTLTVSNMSPEDSSIYLCSGLTVNYGYTFGSGTRLTVV.

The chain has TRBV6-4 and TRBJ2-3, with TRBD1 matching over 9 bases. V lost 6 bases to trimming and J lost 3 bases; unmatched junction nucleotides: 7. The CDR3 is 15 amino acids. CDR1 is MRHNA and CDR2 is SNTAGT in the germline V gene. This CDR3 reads CASSDGDRDTDTQYF. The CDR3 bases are TGTGCCAGCAGCGACGGGGACAGGGATACAGATACGCAGTATTTT.

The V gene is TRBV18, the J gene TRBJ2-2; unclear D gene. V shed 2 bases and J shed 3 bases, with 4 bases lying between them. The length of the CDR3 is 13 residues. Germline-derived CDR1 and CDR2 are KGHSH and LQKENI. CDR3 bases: TGTGCCAGCTCACCAGGTGACACCGGGGAGCTGTTTTTT. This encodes CASSPGDTGELFF.